The entry that follows covers one TCR beta chain sequence. Its antigen is not known. Within the sample, other DNA sequences also encode this same CDR3. The sample is drawn from a study of shared clonotypes between healthy human individuals. Overall study results and limits: It was the non-shared clonotypes that had lower generation probabilities than clonotypes shared by all four donors.

Unmatched junction bases numbered 6, after V lost 6 bases and J lost 2 bases. The CDR3 totals 16 residues. Germline V lookup: CDR1 MDHEN, CDR2 SYDVKM. As handled by the study authors: From ImmunoSEQ came sequences covering only the junction and carrying no quality scores, so filtering differed. This table comes from immunoSEQ multiplex PCR, and its TCRdb copy is limited to in-frame clones, with some not included. That table gives V, J and clone size, and the DNA gave D and trimming. Counted here are 2 million to 2.5 million clones, 90% to 95% occurring once; the ten biggest clones make up roughly 0.36%.

The sample comprised naive CD4+ T cells from PBMCs. Subset of the sample: CD45RA+ positively selected. The V gene is TRBV28, the J gene TRBJ2-1; 11 nucleotides agree with TRBD2. The clonotype originates from a man between 18 and 35 years old in good health. Some clones in this sample may be carry-over from other donors' samples. CDR3 nucleotide sequence: TGTGCCAGCAGCCCCCCGGGACTAGCGGCCTACAATGAGCAGTTCTTC. Translation gives CASSPPGLAAYNEQFF.